This T cell receptor (beta chain) was sequenced for a study of T-cell reconstitution after alpha-beta-depleted transplantation in children (dated by TCRdb to 2016 to 2018). A note on the overall study: T-cell immune reconstitution after TCRalphabeta/CD19-depleted allogeneic hematopoietic cell transplantation in children was quantitatively tracked in the study by means of TCR repertoire profiling.

The library was prepared using PCR. The data were produced on an Illumina HiSeq 2500. TCR libraries were prepared with molecular barcoding, using unique molecular identifiers to normalize TCRbeta repertoire quantification. In TCRdb, the public reads were trimmed at Q25 with fastp and aligned with MiXCR, with productive beta chains retained. Under each unique CDR3 protein, matching rows form one entry showing the most common genes and DNA. Present in this sample are under 100,000 distinct CDR3 sequences, 15% to 18% of which were seen just once. The ten largest clones add up to 20% of the sample. This specimen's treatment or condition label, interpreted: allogeneic hematopoietic cell transplantation with graft depleted of TCRalphabeta T cells and CD19 B cells. The children who served as transplant recipients had been given grafts of TCRalphabeta/CD19-depleted allogeneic hematopoietic cells. With regard to this clonotype: Its antigen target is currently unknown. Per-base qualities were not stored, and no clone one base away is much larger.

What the study reported, not specific to this receptor: Over the following months the frequencies of hyperexpanded clones went down, and after one year T-cell counts and TCRbeta diversity were mostly credited to newly produced T cells. In some patients, the high TCRbeta diversity seen at day 60 was put down to recipient T cells and intrathymic progenitors that had survived conditioning. The apparently early recovery of alphabetaT-cell counts about two months after transplant reportedly depended on only several hundred rapidly expanded clones that came from non-depleted graft cells.

CDR1 KGHSH and CDR2 LQKENI were looked up in the germline V gene. V is trimmed back by 9 bases and J by 5 bases, and the junction contains 11 bases that no gene match accounts for. The CDR3 runs 14 residues from the cysteine to the phenylalanine. Here the CDR3 DNA is all that survives: 42 bases in frame from base 1. The rearrangement combines TRBV18 with TRBJ2-7, with 9 bases in between that match TRBD2. This TCR was recovered from a male patient aged 2 to 9 who had a stem cell transplant for acute lymphoblastic leukemia, so the T cells may come from the graft donor. Specimen: PBMCs, mostly from graft donor cells, collected 180 days after TCRalphabeta/CD19-depleted stem cell transplant. The sequenced DNA: TGTGCCAGTCATCAGCGGGGGGAAATAAACGAGCAGTACTTC. It is translated as CASHQRGEINEQYF.